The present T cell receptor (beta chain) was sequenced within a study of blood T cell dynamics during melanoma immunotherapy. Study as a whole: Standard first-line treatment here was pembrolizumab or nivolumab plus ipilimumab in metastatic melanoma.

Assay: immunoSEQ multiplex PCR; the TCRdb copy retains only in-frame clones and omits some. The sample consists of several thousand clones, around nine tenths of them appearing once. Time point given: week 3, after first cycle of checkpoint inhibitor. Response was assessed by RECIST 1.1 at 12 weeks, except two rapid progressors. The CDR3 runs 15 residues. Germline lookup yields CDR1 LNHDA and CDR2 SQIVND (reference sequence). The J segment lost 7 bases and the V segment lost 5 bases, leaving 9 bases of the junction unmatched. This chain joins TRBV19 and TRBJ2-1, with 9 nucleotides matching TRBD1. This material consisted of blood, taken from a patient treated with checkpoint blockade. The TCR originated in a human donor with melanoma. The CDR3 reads CASSLTGGSYNEQFF. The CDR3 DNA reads TGTGCCAGTAGTTTAACAGGGGGCAGTTATAATGAGCAGTTCTTC.